This TCR beta chain stems from a study of T cell clonality in common variable immunodeficiency. Whole-study findings and limits: Shared TCRbeta clones were fewer between CVID subjects than controls.

This clone has a count of ten or more. Its antigen is unidentified. The read stops 3 residues short of the end of the CDR3; the missing end is completed from the germline J gene. The data were produced by immunoSEQ multiplex PCR, yet TCRdb's version contains in-frame clones alone and is incomplete. The sample presents over 35,000 clones, none singletons. Both groups were predominantly of Caucasian heritage. The CDR3 extends over 15 amino acids. The J segment lost 4 bases and the V segment lost 1 base, leaving 3 bases of the junction unmatched. The germline V gene encodes CDR1 MNHNS and CDR2 SASEGT. The TCR originated in a person aged 18 to 70 in good health. This sequence joins TRBV6-1 and TRBJ1-5; 8 bases are a match to TRBD1. Material: peripheral blood mononuclear cells. The CDR3 loop is CASSEGQGPNQPQHF. Partial CDR3 DNA: TGTGCCAGCAGTGAAGGACAGGGGCCTAATCAGCCC.